The 28 T cell receptor beta chains below all came from one sample that was sequenced in a study of breast tumors, draining lymph nodes, adjacent tissues. TCRdb reanalysed the multiplex PCR reads using MiXCR and keeps one entry per CDR3 protein. The profile shows about 31,000 distinct CDR3 sequences, 60% to 80% of them singletons. Sequencing was carried out using breast tumor tissue. Receptors originate from a female donor with breast cancer. Some clones in this sample may be carry-over from other donors' samples.

The chain is built from TRBV5-4 and TRBJ2-1; D is possibly TRBD1 (6 bases). Between the trimmed V and J ends, which lost 3 bases and 6 bases, there was a span of 7 bases. The CDR3 covers 12 residues. Germline V gene data show CDR1 as SGHNT and CDR2 as YYREEE (reference sequence). The CDR3 reads CASSSQGNEQFF. The CDR3 DNA reads TGTGCCAGCAGCTCACAGGGCAATGAGCAGTTCTTC.

This clonotype was seen once. The chain employs TRBV7-2 and TRBJ2-5; a possible D gene is TRBD1 (6 bases). The germline V and J ends were trimmed by 3 bases and 1 base, with 12 bases remaining between them. Germline V gene data show CDR1 as SGHTA and CDR2 as FQGNSA. This CDR3 has 15 amino acids. The CDR3 DNA sequence: TGTGCCAGCAGCTTCCCAGGACAGTTCCAAGAGACCCAGTACTTC. It specifies CASSFPGQFQETQYF.

The genes are TRBV5-4 and TRBJ2-7; weak D call: TRBD2 (6 bases). CDR1 is SGHNT, CDR2 YYREEE, per germline (reference sequence). With 5 bases removed from V and 2 bases from J, the gap between germline ends came to 11 bases. This CDR3 spans 13 amino acids. CDR3 loop: CASSRGYTYEQYF. CDR3 coding DNA: TGTGCCAGCAGTCGGGGGTATACCTACGAGCAGTACTTC. Filled out from reference TRBV5-4 and TRBJ2-7, the complete variable domain reads ETGVTQSPTHLIKTRGQQVTLRCSSQSGHNTVSWYQQALGQGPQFIFQYYREEENGRGNFPPRFSGLQFPNYSSELNVNALELDDSALYLCASSRGYTYEQYFGPGTRLTVT.

Comment on this clonotype: A read error may produce the germline difference seen at one junction end. This chain connects TRBV5-1 to TRBJ2-1; D may match TRBD1 or TRBD2 (5 bases each). Germline-derived CDR1 and CDR2 are SGHRS and YFSETQ. The CDR3 is 14 amino acids. The CDR3 nucleotides are TGTGCCAGCAGCTTGGCGAGGGACGGCAATGAGCAGTTCTTC. Its protein product is CASSLARDGNEQFF.

This clonotype is labeled as medium-sized (0.01 to 0.1%). The chain couples TRBV7-9 to TRBJ2-3; 7 bases line up with TRBD1. This CDR3 spans 15 amino acids. Per germline, CDR1 SEHNR and CDR2 FQNEAQ (reference sequence). V shed 5 bases, J shed 4 bases, and the junction held 9 bases outside the gene matches. CDR3 in DNA: TGTGCCAGCAGCCATTCTGACAGGGCCGCAGATACGCAGTATTTT. It translates to CASSHSDRAADTQYF. The full variable domain, rest sourced from reference TRBV7-9 and TRBJ2-3, is DTGVSQNPRHKITKRGQNVTFRCDPISEHNRLYWYRQTLGQGPEFLTYFQNEAQLEKSRLLSDRFSAERPKGSFSTLEIQRTEQGDSAMYLCASSHSDRAADTQYFGPGTRLTVL.

This clonotype showed up many times. The chain joins TRBV20-1 to TRBJ2-7; D is possibly TRBD1 (6 bases). Trimming took off 4 bases at V and 6 bases at J, with 13 bases between the two ends. CDR3 length: 12 amino acids. The V gene's germline CDR1 is DFQATT and CDR2 SNEGSKA (reference sequence). The CDR3 DNA reads as TGCAGTGCTACCTTACAGGGCCCCGAGCAGTACTTC. Translation: CSATLQGPEQYF.

The DNA of the CDR3 is TGTGCCAGCAGTGACCCACAGGCGTACTACGAGCAGTACTTC. Its translation is CASSDPQAYYEQYF. The chain combines TRBV2 with TRBJ2-7; tentatively, D is TRBD1 (5 bases). In germline, CDR1 is SNHLY, CDR2 FYNNEI. The germline V and J ends were trimmed by 3 bases and 3 bases, with 12 bases remaining between them. The CDR3 is made up of 14 amino acids.

The gene calls are TRBV29-1 and TRBJ2-1; TRBD1 aligns across 9 bases. CDR1 is SQVTM and CDR2 is ANQGSEA in the germline V gene. After removal of 5 bases from V and 9 bases from J, the junction contained 11 bases not matched to a gene. The CDR3 is 14 amino acids. The CDR3: CSVIPGQGRVEQFF. The CDR3 DNA reads TGCAGCGTTATTCCGGGACAGGGACGTGTTGAGCAGTTCTTC.

On this clonotype itself: One end of the junction varies from germline; a read error may be responsible. The chain combines TRBV15 with TRBJ1-5, with D perhaps TRBD1 (5 bases). The CDR3 is made up of 16 amino acids. Germline V lookup: CDR1 LNHNV, CDR2 YYDKDF (reference sequence). The CDR3 loop reads CATSRDRTRGNRPQHF. The DNA for the CDR3 is TGTGCCACCAGCAGAGACCGGACACGGGGCAATCGGCCCCAGCATTTT.

The rearrangement uses TRBV20-1 and TRBJ2-7; perhaps D is TRBD1 or TRBD2 (6 bases each). The V and J ends lost 3 bases and 6 bases respectively, with 12 bases between them. Germline assignment: CDR1 DFQATT and CDR2 SNEGSKA (reference sequence). The CDR3 runs 12 residues. The CDR3 bases are TGCAGTGCTAGGGGAGGACAGCTCGAGCAGTACGTC. Its translation: CSARGGQLEQYV.

V and J are TRBV20-1 and TRBJ2-2; D remains ambiguous. Germline CDR1 DFQATT, CDR2 SNEGSKA (reference sequence). This CDR3 is built from 14 residues. The germline V and J ends were trimmed by 1 base and 0 bases, with 6 bases remaining between them. CDR3 sequence (DNA): TGCAGTGCTAGAGTTGGGCCGAACACCGGGGAGCTGTTTTTT. This sequence encodes CSARVGPNTGELFF.

The chain joins TRBV4-3 to TRBJ2-2; the D is unclear. The germline gives CDR1 LGHNA, CDR2 YSLEER. Deletions cut 0 bases from V and 6 bases from J, with 5 bases between. This CDR3 contains 13 residues. CDR3 nucleotides: TGCGCCAGCAGCCAAGATGTATCCGGGGAGCTGTTTTTT. Translation gives CASSQDVSGELFF.

This chain's CDR3 is CASSFSDRETQYF. The CDR3 DNA follows: TGTGCCAGCAGTTTTTCCGACAGGGAGACCCAGTACTTC. The chain links TRBV12-3 or TRBV12-4 to TRBJ2-5, with a possible D match to TRBD1 (6 bases). Trimming removed 3 bases at V and 5 bases at J, with 10 bases between. The CDR3 consists of 13 residues.

CDR3 nucleotide sequence: TGTGCCAGCAGTGTTGCCCATAATTCACCCCTCCACTTT. Encoded protein: CASSVAHNSPLHF. The J gene is TRBJ1-6, the V gene TRBV2, with D unclear. With 4 bases removed from V and 5 bases from J, the gap between germline ends came to 6 bases. Per germline, CDR1 SNHLY and CDR2 FYNNEI. CDR3 length: 13 residues.

This clonotype came up once. The V gene is TRBV5-5, the J gene TRBJ2-7; 12 bases agree with TRBD1. CDR3 length: 13 residues. Germline V CDR1 and CDR2: SGHKS, YYEKEE (reference sequence). V dropped 7 bases and J dropped 7; count of bases not matched to a gene: 6. Written as DNA, the CDR3 is TGTGCCAGCGGGGGACAGGGGGCGCGGGAGCAGTACTTC. Protein: CASGGQGAREQYF.

This chain links TRBV7-9 with TRBJ1-6; D call uncertain. Germline loops: CDR1 SEHNR, CDR2 FQNEAQ (reference sequence). The CDR3 covers 14 residues. The V end lost 4 bases, the J end lost 5 bases, and 9 bases lay between the germline ends. The CDR3 region has the DNA TGTGCCAGCAGCTCGACTGGGGATAATTCACCCCTCCACTTT. This codes for CASSSTGDNSPLHF. Complete variable domain (other parts from reference TRBV7-9 and TRBJ1-6): DTGVSQNPRHKITKRGQNVTFRCDPISEHNRLYWYRQTLGQGPEFLTYFQNEAQLEKSRLLSDRFSAERPKGSFSTLEIQRTEQGDSAMYLCASSSTGDNSPLHFGNGTRLTVT.

The chain uses TRBV4-1 and TRBJ2-5; a possible D gene is TRBD1 (5 bases). Per germline, CDR1 MGHRA and CDR2 YSYEKL. The CDR3 extends over 16 amino acids. V gave up 0 bases and J gave up 9 bases, with 20 bases separating them. For the CDR3, the DNA is TGCGCCAGCAGCCAAGATTATGTTCTGGGTGGGGCGGCCCAGTACTTC. Encoded protein: CASSQDYVLGGAAQYF.

Only a few counts were recorded for this clonotype. CDR3 bases: TGTGCCAGCAGCGTAGGCCCTCAGTTTGTAGATACGCAGTATTTT. Translated: CASSVGPQFVDTQYF. The genes are TRBV9 and TRBJ2-3; the D is unclear. The V gene lost 0 bases and the J gene lost 5 bases, with 13 bases spanning the gap. Germline CDR1 and CDR2: SGDLS and YYNGEE. The CDR3 runs to 15 residues.

By share, this clonotype counts as medium-sized. The gene calls are TRBV27 and TRBJ1-5; possible D gene TRBD1, 5 bases. The CDR3 is 13 residues long. The V and J ends lost 8 bases and 4 bases respectively, with 12 bases between them. The V gene's germline CDR1 is MNHEY and CDR2 SMNVEV (reference sequence). The CDR3 bases are TGTGCCAGCGGGACGGGAGGAAATCAGCCCCAGCATTTT. Its translation is CASGTGGNQPQHF.

CDR3 amino acids: CASSQSGEETQYF. The CDR3 coding sequence is TGTGCCAGCAGCCAATCAGGGGAAGAGACCCAGTACTTC. This chain connects TRBV4-2 to TRBJ2-5; weak D call: TRBD1 (6 bases). Trimming stripped 2 bases from V and 3 bases from J, with 7 bases between. CDR3 size: 13 residues. Germline loops: CDR1 LGHNA, CDR2 YNFKEQ.

The chain has TRBV10-3 and TRBJ2-6; D remains unclear. The CDR3 length is 14 residues. Germline CDR1 and CDR2: ENHRY and SYGVKD. V was clipped by 5 bases and J by 2 bases, with 7 bases between them. The CDR3: CAISKGTGANVLTF. CDR3 in DNA: TGTGCCATCAGTAAAGGGACTGGGGCCAACGTCCTGACTTTC.

This clonotype turned up a few times. The rearrangement links TRBV20-1 to TRBJ2-3; 8 nucleotides agree with TRBD2. V lost 1 base to trimming and J lost 10 bases; unmatched junction nucleotides: 10. The CDR3 spans 14 residues. Germline CDR1 is DFQATT and CDR2 is SNEGSKA (reference sequence). DNA for the CDR3: TGCAGTGCTAGAGCCGTAGCGGGACTCTTGGCGCAGTATTTT. It is translated as CSARAVAGLLAQYF.

The J gene is TRBJ1-2, the V gene TRBV7-2, with D possibly TRBD1 on 5 matching bases. V lost 5 bases, J lost 6 bases, and 19 bases lay in between. Germline assignment: CDR1 SGHTA and CDR2 FQGNSA. The CDR3 contains 15 residues. For the CDR3, the DNA is TGTGCCAGCAGCCTTCAAACAGGATCGCGGAATGGCTACACCTTC. Residues: CASSLQTGSRNGYTF.

This clonotype has just one count. The gene calls are TRBV20-1 and TRBJ2-1; 10 bases agree with TRBD2. The CDR3 has 15 residues. From germline, CDR1 is DFQATT and CDR2 SNEGSKA (reference sequence). V shed 2 bases and J 8 bases; nucleotides not matched to a gene: 9. CDR3 protein: CSARSKRGGRDEQFF. CDR3 DNA: TGCAGTGCTAGATCGAAGCGGGGGGGCCGGGATGAGCAGTTCTTC.

CDR3 coding DNA: TGCAGCGTTGCCGATATGACTAGCGGACCGCAGTTCTTC. Protein product: CSVADMTSGPQFF. The gene calls are TRBV29-1 and TRBJ2-1; 9 bases map to TRBD2. The CDR3 runs 13 residues. Per the germline V gene, CDR1 is SQVTM and CDR2 is ANQGSEA. The junction had 10 bases not matched to a gene; V was cut back by 4 bases and J by 12 bases.

This chain connects TRBV7-3 to TRBJ2-7; the match to TRBD1 covers 7 bases. Germline V lookup: CDR1 SGHTA, CDR2 FQGTGA. The CDR3 runs to 15 residues. Trimming at V came to 1 base and at J to 0 bases, leaving 3 bases not matched to a gene. CDR3 sequence: CASSLNPGGSYEQYF. The CDR3 DNA reads TGTGCCAGCAGCTTAAATCCAGGGGGCTCCTACGAGCAGTACTTC.

This clonotype has at least ten counts. The chain is built from TRBV5-1 and TRBJ2-1, with 8 bases that match TRBD2. Losses at the gene ends were 0 bases for V and 7 bases for J; bases not matched to a gene: 9. This CDR3 has 16 residues. CDR1 is SGHRS and CDR2 is YFSETQ in the germline V gene. CDR3 protein: CASSLVRRGGGNEQFF. DNA of the CDR3: TGCGCCAGCAGCTTGGTTCGCCGGGGGGGAGGGAATGAGCAGTTCTTC.

This clonotype was detected only once. The chain uses TRBV20-1 and TRBJ1-6, with D perhaps TRBD1 (6 bases). The germline CDR1 and CDR2 sequences are DFQATT and SNEGSKA (reference sequence). The CDR3 covers 15 residues. V was cut by 1 base and J by 7 bases, with 14 bases left in between. CDR3 residues: CSARVSGGANSPLHF. The CDR3 DNA is TGCAGTGCTAGAGTGTCTGGGGGCGCGAATTCACCCCTCCACTTT.